This T cell receptor (beta chain) was recovered during a study of glioma-infiltrating T cells after dendritic cell vaccination. Study-wide background: Patients received autologous tumor lysate-pulsed dendritic cell vaccination between 2003 and 2012. General study results and limits: Estimated pretreatment TIL content predicted outcome after dendritic cell vaccination.

Time point given: after dendritic cell vaccination, including at tumor progression/relapse. Blood PBMC samples: pre-vaccination, two weeks post third vaccination, and at tumor progression. The assay was immunoSEQ multiplex PCR, and TCRdb's table has in-frame clones only and misses some. The data contain more than 70,000 clones, around 87% of them seen just once; the ten biggest clones take up 2% to 2.5%. Details on this clone: Its target is not known.

The TCR originated in a human donor with glioblastoma. The source material was blood, sampled after dendritic cell vaccination.

The CDR3 spells CASTFGGGLSYEQYF. Here the CDR3 DNA reads TGTGCCAGCACCTTTGGGGGAGGGTTGTCCTACGAGCAGTACTTC. The rearrangement links TRBV11-3 to TRBJ2-7, with 7 nucleotides matching TRBD2. The V and J ends lost 7 bases and 1 base, in that order; junction bases with no gene match: 10. In germline, CDR1 is SGHNT, CDR2 YENEEA. CDR3 length equals 15 residues. Full variable domain (rest looked up from reference TRBV11-3 and TRBJ2-7): EAGVVQSPRYKIIEKKQPVAFWCNPISGHNTLYWYLQNLGQGPELLIRYENEEAVDDSQLPKDRFSAERLKGVDSTLKIQPAELGDSAVYLCASTFGGGLSYEQYFGPGTRLTVT.